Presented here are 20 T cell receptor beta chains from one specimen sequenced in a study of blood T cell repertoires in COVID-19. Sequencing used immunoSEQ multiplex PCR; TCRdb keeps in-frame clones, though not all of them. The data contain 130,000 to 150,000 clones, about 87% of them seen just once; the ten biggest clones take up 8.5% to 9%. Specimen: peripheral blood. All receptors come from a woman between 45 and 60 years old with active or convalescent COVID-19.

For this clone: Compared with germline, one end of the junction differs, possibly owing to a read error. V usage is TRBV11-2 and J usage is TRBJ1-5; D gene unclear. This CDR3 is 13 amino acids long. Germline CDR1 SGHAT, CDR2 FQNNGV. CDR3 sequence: CASSLDSEGTTSF. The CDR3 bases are TGTGCCAGCAGCTTAGATTCGGAGGGAACTACTTCTTTT.

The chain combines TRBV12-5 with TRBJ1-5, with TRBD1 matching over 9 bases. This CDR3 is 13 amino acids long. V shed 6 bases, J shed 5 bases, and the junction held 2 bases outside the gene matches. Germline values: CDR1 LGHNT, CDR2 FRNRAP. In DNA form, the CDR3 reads TGTGCTAGTGGATGGGACAGGGATCAGCCCCAGCATTTT. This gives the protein CASGWDRDQPQHF. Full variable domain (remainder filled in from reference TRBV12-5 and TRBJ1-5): DARVTQTPRHKVTEMGQEVTMRCQPILGHNTVFWYRQTMMQGLELLAYFRNRAPLDDSGMPKDRFSAEMPDATLATLKIQPSEPRDSAVYFCASGWDRDQPQHFGDGTRLSIL.

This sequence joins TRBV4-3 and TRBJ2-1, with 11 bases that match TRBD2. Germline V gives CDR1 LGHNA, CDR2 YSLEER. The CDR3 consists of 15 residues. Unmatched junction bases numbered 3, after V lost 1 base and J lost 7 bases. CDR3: CASSQGLAGPNEQFF. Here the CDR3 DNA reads TGCGCCAGCAGCCAAGGACTAGCGGGACCGAATGAGCAGTTCTTC.

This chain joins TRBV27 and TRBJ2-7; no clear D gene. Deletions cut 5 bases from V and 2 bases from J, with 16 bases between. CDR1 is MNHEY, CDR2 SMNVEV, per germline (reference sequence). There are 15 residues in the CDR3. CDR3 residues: CASSDPRLIPYEQYF. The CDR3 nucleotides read TGTGCCAGCAGTGATCCCCGGTTGATCCCCTACGAGCAGTACTTC.

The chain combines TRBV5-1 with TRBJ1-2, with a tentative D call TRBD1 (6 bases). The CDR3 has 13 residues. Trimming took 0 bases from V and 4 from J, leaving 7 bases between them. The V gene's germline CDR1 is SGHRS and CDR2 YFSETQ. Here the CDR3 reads CASSLGRGYGYTF. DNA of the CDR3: TGCGCCAGCAGCTTGGGCAGGGGCTATGGCTACACCTTC.

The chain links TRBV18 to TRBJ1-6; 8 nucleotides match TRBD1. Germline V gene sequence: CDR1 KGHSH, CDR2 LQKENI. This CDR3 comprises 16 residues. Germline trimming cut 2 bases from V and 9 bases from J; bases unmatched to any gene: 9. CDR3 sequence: CASSPNPGTGSSPLHF. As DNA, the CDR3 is TGTGCCAGCTCACCAAATCCCGGGACAGGTAGTTCACCCCTCCACTTT.

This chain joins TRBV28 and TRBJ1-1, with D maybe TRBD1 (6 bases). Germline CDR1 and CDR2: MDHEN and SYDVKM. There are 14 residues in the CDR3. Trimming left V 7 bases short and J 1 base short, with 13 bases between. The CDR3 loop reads CASTGGQPNTEAFF. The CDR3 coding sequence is TGTGCCAGCACCGGTGGACAGCCGAACACTGAAGCTTTCTTT. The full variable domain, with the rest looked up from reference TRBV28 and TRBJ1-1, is DVKVTQSSRYLVKRTGEKVFLECVQDMDHENMFWYRQDPGLGLRLIYFSYDVKMKEKGDIPEGYSVSREKKERFSLILESASTNQTSMYLCASTGGQPNTEAFFGQGTRLTVV.

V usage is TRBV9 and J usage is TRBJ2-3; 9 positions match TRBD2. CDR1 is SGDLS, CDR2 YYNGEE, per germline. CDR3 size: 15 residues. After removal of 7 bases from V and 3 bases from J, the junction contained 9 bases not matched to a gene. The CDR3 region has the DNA TGTGCCAGCGCGGGGGGGCCTCCCCAAACAGATACGCAGTATTTT. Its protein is CASAGGPPQTDTQYF.

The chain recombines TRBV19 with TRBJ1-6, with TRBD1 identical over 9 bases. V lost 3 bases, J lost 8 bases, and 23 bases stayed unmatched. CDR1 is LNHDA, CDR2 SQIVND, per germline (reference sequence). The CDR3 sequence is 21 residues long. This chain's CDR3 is CASSIQVQYGVGDRVHSPLHF. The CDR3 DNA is TGTGCCAGTAGTATTCAAGTGCAGTACGGTGTAGGGGACAGGGTTCATTCACCCCTCCACTTT.

CDR3 bases: TGTGCCACCCAGCGGGGGACCTACGAGCAGTACTTC. Protein product: CATQRGTYEQYF. The chain combines TRBV11-2 with TRBJ2-7, with 8 bases lining up with TRBD2. Germline trimming cut 10 bases from V and 2 bases from J; bases unmatched to any gene: 4. The CDR3 has 12 amino acids. The germline gives CDR1 SGHAT, CDR2 FQNNGV. Using reference TRBV11-2 and TRBJ2-7 for the parts outside the CDR3, the full variable domain is EAGVAQSPRYKIIEKRQSVAFWCNPISGHATLYWYQQILGQGPKLLIQFQNNGVVDDSQLPKDRFSAERLKGVDSTLKIQPAKLEDSAVYLCATQRGTYEQYFGPGTRLTVT.

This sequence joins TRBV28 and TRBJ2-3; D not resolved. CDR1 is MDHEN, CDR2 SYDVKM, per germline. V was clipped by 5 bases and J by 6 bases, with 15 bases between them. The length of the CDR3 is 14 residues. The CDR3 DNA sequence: TGTGCCAGCAGTACCCCCGACACAGAGGATACGCAGTATTTT. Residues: CASSTPDTEDTQYF.

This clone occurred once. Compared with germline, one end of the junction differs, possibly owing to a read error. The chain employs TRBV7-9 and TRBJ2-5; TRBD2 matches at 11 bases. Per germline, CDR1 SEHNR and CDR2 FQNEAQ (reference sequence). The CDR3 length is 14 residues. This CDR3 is CASILSGGAETQYF. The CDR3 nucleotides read TGTGCCAGCATCCTTAGCGGGGGGGCAGAGACTCAGTACTTC.

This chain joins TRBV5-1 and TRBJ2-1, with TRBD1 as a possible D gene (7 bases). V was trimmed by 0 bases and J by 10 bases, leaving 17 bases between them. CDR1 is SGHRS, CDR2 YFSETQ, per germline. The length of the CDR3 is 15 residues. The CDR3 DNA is TGCGCCAGCAGCTTGGTGGCGGGACAGTCAAACGAGCAGTTCTTC. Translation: CASSLVAGQSNEQFF.

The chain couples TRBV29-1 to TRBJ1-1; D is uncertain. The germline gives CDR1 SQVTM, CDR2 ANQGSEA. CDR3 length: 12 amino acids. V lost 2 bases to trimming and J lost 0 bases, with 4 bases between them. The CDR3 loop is CSVEQMNTEAFF. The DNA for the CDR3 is TGCAGCGTTGAACAAATGAACACTGAAGCTTTCTTT.

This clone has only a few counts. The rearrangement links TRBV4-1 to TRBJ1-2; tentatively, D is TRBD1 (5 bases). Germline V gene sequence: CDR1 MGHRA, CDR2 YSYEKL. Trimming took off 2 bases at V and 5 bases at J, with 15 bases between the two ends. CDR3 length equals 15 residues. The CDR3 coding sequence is TGCGCCAGCAGCCAACCGGAACAGGAACTTTATGGCTACACCTTC. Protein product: CASSQPEQELYGYTF.

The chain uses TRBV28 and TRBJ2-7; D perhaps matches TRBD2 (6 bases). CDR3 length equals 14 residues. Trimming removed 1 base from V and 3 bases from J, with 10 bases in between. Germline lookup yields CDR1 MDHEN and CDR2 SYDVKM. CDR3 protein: CASSLYGGNYEQYF. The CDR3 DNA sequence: TGTGCCAGCAGTTTATATGGCGGGAACTACGAGCAGTACTTC.

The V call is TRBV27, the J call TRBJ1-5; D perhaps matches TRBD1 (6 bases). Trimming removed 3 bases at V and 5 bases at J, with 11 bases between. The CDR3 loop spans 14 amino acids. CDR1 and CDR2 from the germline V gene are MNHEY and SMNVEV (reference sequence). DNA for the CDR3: TGTGCCAGCAGTTTCGGGGGGGCGGATCAGCCCCAGCATTTT. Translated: CASSFGGADQPQHF.

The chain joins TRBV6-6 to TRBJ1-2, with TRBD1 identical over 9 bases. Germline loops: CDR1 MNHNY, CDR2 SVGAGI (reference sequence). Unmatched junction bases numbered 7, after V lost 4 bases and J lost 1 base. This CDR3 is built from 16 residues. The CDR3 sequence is CASSSGQGPLNYGYTF. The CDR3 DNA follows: TGTGCCAGCAGTTCGGGACAGGGACCCCTTAACTATGGCTACACCTTC.

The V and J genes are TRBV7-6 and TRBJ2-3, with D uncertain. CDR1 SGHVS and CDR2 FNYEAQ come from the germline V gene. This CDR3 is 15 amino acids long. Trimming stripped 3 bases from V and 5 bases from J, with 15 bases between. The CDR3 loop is CASSFGTLTGDTQYF. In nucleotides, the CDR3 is TGTGCCAGCAGCTTCGGAACGCTCACGGGAGATACGCAGTATTTT.

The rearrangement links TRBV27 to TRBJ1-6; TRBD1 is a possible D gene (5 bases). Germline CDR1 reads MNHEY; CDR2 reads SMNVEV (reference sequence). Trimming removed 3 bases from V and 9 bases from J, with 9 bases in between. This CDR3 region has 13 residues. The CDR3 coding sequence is TGTGCCAGCAGTTTCAGGGAGGGTTCACCCCTCCACTTT. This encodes CASSFREGSPLHF.